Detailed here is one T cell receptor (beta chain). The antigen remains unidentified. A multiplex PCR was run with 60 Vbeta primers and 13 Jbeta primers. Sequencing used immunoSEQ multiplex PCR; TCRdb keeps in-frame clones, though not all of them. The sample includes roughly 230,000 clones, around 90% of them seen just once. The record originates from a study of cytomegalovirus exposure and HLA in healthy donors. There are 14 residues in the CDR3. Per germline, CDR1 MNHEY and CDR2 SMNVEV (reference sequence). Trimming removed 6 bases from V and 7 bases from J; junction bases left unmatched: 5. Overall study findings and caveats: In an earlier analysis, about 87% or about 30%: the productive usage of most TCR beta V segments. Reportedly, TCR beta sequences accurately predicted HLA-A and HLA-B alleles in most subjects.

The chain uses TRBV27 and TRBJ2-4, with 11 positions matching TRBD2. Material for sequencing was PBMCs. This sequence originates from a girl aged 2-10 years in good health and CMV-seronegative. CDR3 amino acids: CASRTSGDSNIQYF. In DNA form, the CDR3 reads TGTGCCAGCAGGACTAGCGGGGATTCCAACATTCAGTACTTC.